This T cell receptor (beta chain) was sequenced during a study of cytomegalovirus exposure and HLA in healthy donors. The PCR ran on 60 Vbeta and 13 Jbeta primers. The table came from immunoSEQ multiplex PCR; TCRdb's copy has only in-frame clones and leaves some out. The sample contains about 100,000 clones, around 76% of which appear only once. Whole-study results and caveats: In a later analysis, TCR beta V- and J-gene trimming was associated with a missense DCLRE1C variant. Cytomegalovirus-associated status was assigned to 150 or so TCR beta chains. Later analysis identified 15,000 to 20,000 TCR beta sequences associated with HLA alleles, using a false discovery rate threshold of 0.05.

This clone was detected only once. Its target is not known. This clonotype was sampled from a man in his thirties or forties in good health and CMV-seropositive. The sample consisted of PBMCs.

The CDR3 is CAWSRTGLPNYGYTF. The CDR3 region has the DNA TGTGCCTGGAGTCGGACAGGGTTACCTAACTATGGCTACACCTTC. This rearrangement joins TRBV30 to TRBJ1-2; 8 nucleotides agree with TRBD1. The trim removed 2 bases at V and 0 bases at J, leaving 5 bases unmatched. Per the germline V gene, CDR1 is GTSNPN and CDR2 is SVGIG (reference sequence). The CDR3 is made up of 15 amino acids.